Listed below are T cell receptor beta chains from one sample, sequenced in a study of regulatory T cells in long-lasting Graves disease. TCRdb used MiXCR to reprocess the multiplex PCR reads, holding one entry per CDR3 protein. This table has 300,000 to 400,000 distinct CDR3 sequences, 15% to 20% appearing once. These data also formed part of another study, on T cells in Graves' hyperthyroidism and ophthalmopathy.

Sequenced material: peripheral blood mononuclear cells (PBMCs), taken at new diagnosis, from a patient treated with antithyroid drugs. These receptors were taken from a man aged 35 to 55 with Graves disease. CDR3s include the opening cysteine and the closing phenylalanine or tryptophan. The D gene is left open where the match is weak. The listing skips clone size in some rows; elsewhere it reads once, few, many or a size class.

abundance	v_gene	d_gene	j_gene	CDR3aa	CDR3nt
NA	TRBV11-3	NA	TRBJ1-3	CASSFTGFGNTIYF	TGTGCCAGCAGCTTTACAGGGTTTGGAAACACCATATATTTT
NA	TRBV5-5	NA	TRBJ1-5	CASSLWQNNQPQHF	TGTGCCAGCAGCTTGTGGCAGAACAATCAGCCCCAGCATTTT
NA	TRBV7-3	NA	TRBJ1-1	CASSSRGRGMNTEAFF	TGTGCCAGCAGCTCCCGGGGTCGGGGTATGAACACTGAAGCTTTCTTT
many	TRBV4-1	TRBD1	TRBJ1-5	CASSQAGTGNNQPQHF	TGCGCCAGCAGCCAAGCGGGGACAGGGAACAATCAGCCCCAGCATTTT
many	TRBV6-5	NA	TRBJ1-2	CASSYGSGDYGYTF	TGTGCCAGCAGTTACGGCTCAGGAGACTATGGCTACACCTTC
few	TRBV10-3	NA	TRBJ2-2	CAITPGHMTGELFF	TGTGCCATCACTCCGGGGCACATGACCGGGGAGCTGTTTTTT
many	TRBV6-2/TRBV6-3	NA	TRBJ1-5	CASSPRTLNQPQHF	TGTGCCAGCAGCCCCCGGACCCTTAATCAGCCCCAGCATTTT
many	TRBV20-1	TRBD1	TRBJ2-7	CSAPDRGAYEQYF	TGCAGTGCTCCCGACAGGGGCGCCTACGAGCAGTACTTC
few	TRBV24-1	NA	TRBJ2-3	CATSDLGGGTDTQYF	TGTGCCACCAGTGATTTGGGGGGCGGCACAGATACGCAGTATTTT
many	TRBV2	TRBD1	TRBJ2-4	CASSDRGNIQYF	TGTGCCAGCTCGGACAGGGGGAACATTCAGTACTTC
NA	TRBV9	NA	TRBJ1-1	CASSIGQNTEAFF	TGTGCCAGCAGCATCGGACAGAACACTGAAGCTTTCTTT
few	TRBV7-2	NA	TRBJ2-7	CASSPRLGPGNEQYF	TGTGCCAGCAGCCCCAGACTAGGGCCGGGCAACGAGCAGTACTTC
many	TRBV28	NA	TRBJ1-5	CASRSPGLFQPQHF	TGTGCCAGCAGATCGCCAGGGCTGTTTCAGCCCCAGCATTTT
many	TRBV5-1	TRBD1	TRBJ2-7	CASSPGQEAYIPYEQYF	TGCGCCAGCAGCCCCGGACAGGAGGCGTACATACCCTACGAGCAGTACTTC
many	TRBV7-9	NA	TRBJ2-7	CASSLGWDLSREQYF	TGTGCCAGCAGCTTAGGATGGGACCTGTCACGCGAGCAGTACTTC
NA	TRBV5-1	NA	TRBJ1-1	CASSSGIMNTEAFF	TGCGCCAGCAGCTCCGGGATCATGAACACTGAAGCTTTCTTT
many	TRBV2	NA	TRBJ2-2	CASSAVWGTGELFF	TGTGCCAGCAGTGCGGTTTGGGGCACCGGGGAGCTGTTTTTT
many	TRBV6-1	NA	TRBJ2-2	CASSFRQLTGELFF	TGTGCCAGCAGCTTTAGACAGCTCACCGGGGAGCTGTTTTTT
NA	TRBV2	NA	TRBJ2-2	CASRIWADTTGELFF	TGTGCCAGCCGGATTTGGGCAGACACGACCGGGGAGCTGTTTTTT
few	TRBV6-5	NA	TRBJ2-7	CASSYVVGLAYEQYF	TGTGCCAGCAGTTACGTCGTGGGTTTGGCCTACGAGCAGTACTTC
many	TRBV18	NA	TRBJ1-2	CASSPRKAGAYGYTF	TGTGCCAGCTCACCCCGTAAGGCGGGAGCCTATGGCTACACCTTC
many	TRBV7-2	NA	TRBJ2-7	CASSFQGKGYEQYF	TGTGCCAGCAGCTTCCAGGGGAAGGGCTACGAGCAGTACTTC
many	TRBV28	NA	TRBJ1-1	CASSFRGTEAFF	TGTGCCAGCAGTTTCAGGGGCACTGAAGCTTTCTTT
NA	TRBV11-2	TRBD1	TRBJ1-1	CASRATGTGNTEAFF	TGTGCCAGCAGAGCTACCGGGACAGGGAACACTGAAGCTTTCTTT
NA	TRBV5-1	NA	TRBJ1-2	CASSFEGRGGGYTF	TGCGCCAGCAGCTTCGAGGGCCGGGGAGGTGGCTACACCTTC
NA	TRBV4-2	TRBD1	TRBJ2-2	CASSRRQGATANTGELFF	TGTGCCAGCAGCAGACGACAGGGGGCGACTGCGAACACCGGGGAGCTGTTTTTT
few	TRBV7-9	TRBD2	TRBJ2-3	CASSSLAGGRTDTQYF	TGTGCCAGCAGCTCACTAGCGGGGGGACGGACAGATACGCAGTATTTT
many	TRBV4-1	NA	TRBJ1-5	CASSPTNDYQPQHF	TGCGCCAGCAGCCCCACAAACGACTACCAGCCCCAGCATTTT
few	TRBV7-9	NA	TRBJ2-7	CASSPTNYEQYF	TGTGCCAGCAGCCCAACGAACTACGAGCAGTACTTC
few	TRBV5-6	TRBD1	TRBJ2-7	CASNRGTVEEQYF	TGTGCCAGCAACCGTGGGACAGTCGAAGAGCAGTACTTC
once	TRBV6-2/TRBV6-3	NA	TRBJ2-3	CASSHSGGFPDTQYF	TGTGCCAGCAGTCACTCCGGGGGTTTCCCAGATACGCAGTATTTT
many	TRBV28	TRBD1	TRBJ2-3	CASSLGGQGLITALYF	TGTGCCAGCAGTTTAGGGGGACAGGGGTTGATTACCGCATTGTATTTT
many	TRBV11-1	TRBD1	TRBJ2-7	CASSSDDREYEQYF	TGTGCCAGCAGCAGCGACGACAGGGAATACGAGCAGTACTTC
many	TRBV6-1	TRBD1	TRBJ1-5	CASSPGGKNQPQHF	TGTGCCAGCTCCCCAGGGGGAAAAAATCAGCCCCAGCATTTT
many	TRBV11-2	TRBD1	TRBJ2-3	CASRGTGTLTDTQYF	TGTGCCAGCAGAGGGACAGGTACCCTCACAGATACGCAGTATTTT
NA	TRBV20-1	NA	TRBJ2-3	CSARDSGAGTDTQYF	TGCAGTGCTAGAGATTCTGGGGCCGGCACAGATACGCAGTATTTT
many	TRBV28	TRBD1	TRBJ2-7	CASSPGQEYEQYF	TGTGCCAGCAGCCCGGGACAGGAATACGAGCAGTACTTC
many	TRBV27	TRBD1	TRBJ2-7	CASSVDRGHEQYF	TGTGCCAGCAGCGTCGACAGGGGCCACGAGCAGTACTTC
many	TRBV6-1	NA	TRBJ1-1	CAAGRGQSEAFF	TGTGCCGCCGGCAGGGGTCAGTCTGAAGCTTTCTTT
many	TRBV12-5	TRBD1	TRBJ2-3	CASGCLDREDTQYF	TGTGCTAGTGGTTGCCTGGACAGGGAAGATACGCAGTATTTT
NA	TRBV12-3/TRBV12-4	NA	TRBJ1-6	CASSLNPPGIPLHF	TGTGCCAGCAGTTTAAATCCCCCTGGGATACCCCTCCACTTT
many	TRBV7-2	NA	TRBJ2-3	CASSLEGRGGPRGRDTQYF	TGTGCCAGCAGCTTAGAGGGTAGGGGGGGCCCCCGCGGAAGAGATACGCAGTATTTT
NA	TRBV28	TRBD2	TRBJ2-1	CVSSYSGGSYNEQFF	TGTGTCAGCAGTTACAGCGGGGGCTCCTACAATGAGCAGTTCTTC
many	TRBV28	NA	TRBJ1-4	CASSSVSPLNEKLFF	TGTGCCAGCAGTTCAGTGAGTCCGCTCAATGAAAAACTGTTTTTT
many	TRBV6-2/TRBV6-3	NA	TRBJ2-7	CASQRGAFYEQYF	TGTGCCAGTCAAAGGGGGGCCTTCTACGAGCAGTACTTC
NA	TRBV7-9	NA	TRBJ1-1	CASSLAESANTEAFF	TGTGCCAGCAGCTTAGCGGAGTCAGCTAACACTGAAGCTTTCTTT
NA	TRBV18	NA	TRBJ2-1	CASSEAQGSYNEQFF	TGTGCCAGCTCAGAAGCCCAGGGTTCTTACAATGAGCAGTTCTTC
NA	TRBV19	TRBD1	TRBJ1-1	CASSRDTGGTEAFF	TGTGCCAGTAGTAGAGATACAGGGGGCACTGAAGCTTTCTTT
many	TRBV5-5	NA	TRBJ2-3	CASSLYPVGTSTDTQYF	TGTGCCAGCAGCCTCTACCCGGTGGGAACTAGCACAGATACGCAGTATTTT